These 5 T cell receptor beta chains were sequenced from one sample in a study of T cell clones after liver transplantation. The data were produced by immunoSEQ multiplex PCR, yet TCRdb's version contains in-frame clones alone and is incomplete. The sample carries roughly 80,000 clones, less than 90% recorded once. The sample in question was CD4+ T cells from blood, obtained at the 22-month timepoint. Source of these receptors: a human patient who received a liver transplant. Some of the T cells might come from the graft donor.

This chain joins TRBV9 and TRBJ2-5; no clear D gene. Germline V gives CDR1 SGDLS, CDR2 YYNGEE. The CDR3 is 11 residues long. V was shortened by 3 bases and J by 1 base, with 1 base between the two germline ends. CDR3 in amino acids: CASSAQETQYF. DNA of the CDR3: TGTGCCAGCAGCGCCCAAGAGACCCAGTACTTC.

The chain links TRBV7-2 to TRBJ2-7; TRBD2 might be the D (6 bases). With 3 bases removed from V and 4 bases from J, the gap between germline ends came to 16 bases. CDR1 SGHTA and CDR2 FQGNSA come from the germline V gene. The CDR3 consists of 15 residues. The DNA of the CDR3 is TGTGCCAGCAGCTTCTCGACTAGTGGGATATACGAGCAGTACTTC. As protein: CASSFSTSGIYEQYF.

The V gene is TRBV19, the J gene TRBJ1-5; D gene ambiguous. Germline CDR1 LNHDA, CDR2 SQIVND (reference sequence). There are 13 residues in the CDR3. V lost 5 bases and J 5 bases, leaving 10 bases between the germline ends. CDR3 in DNA: TGTGCCAGTAGTCCCCAAAAAGATCAGCCCCAGCATTTT. This encodes CASSPQKDQPQHF.

V is TRBV4-1 and J is TRBJ2-7; 7 bases are a match to TRBD1. The CDR3 totals 13 residues. With 3 bases clipped from V and 5 bases from J, the junction kept 4 bases outside the gene matches. In germline, CDR1 is MGHRA, CDR2 YSYEKL. DNA of the CDR3: TGCGCCAGCAGCCAGCAGGGGGTCCACGAGCAGTACTTC. Translating gives CASSQQGVHEQYF.

The chain is built from TRBV9 and TRBJ2-7; D unclear. CDR1 and CDR2 from the germline V gene are SGDLS and YYNGEE. The CDR3 consists of 14 residues. Trimming took 2 bases from V and 2 from J, leaving 11 bases between them. The CDR3 protein is CASSVGRRTYEQYF. CDR3 sequence (DNA): TGTGCCAGCAGCGTTGGACGCCGGACCTACGAGCAGTACTTC.